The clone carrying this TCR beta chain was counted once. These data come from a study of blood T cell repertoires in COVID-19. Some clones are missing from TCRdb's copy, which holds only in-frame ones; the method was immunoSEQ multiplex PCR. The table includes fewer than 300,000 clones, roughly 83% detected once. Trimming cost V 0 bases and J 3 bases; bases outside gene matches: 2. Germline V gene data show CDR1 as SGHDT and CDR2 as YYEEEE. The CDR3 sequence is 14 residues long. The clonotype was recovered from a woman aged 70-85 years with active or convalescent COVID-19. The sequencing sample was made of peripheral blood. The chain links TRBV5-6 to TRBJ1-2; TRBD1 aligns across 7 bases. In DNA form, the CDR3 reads TGTGCCAGCAGCTTGGGACAGGGCCACTATGGCTACACCTTC. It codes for CASSLGQGHYGYTF.